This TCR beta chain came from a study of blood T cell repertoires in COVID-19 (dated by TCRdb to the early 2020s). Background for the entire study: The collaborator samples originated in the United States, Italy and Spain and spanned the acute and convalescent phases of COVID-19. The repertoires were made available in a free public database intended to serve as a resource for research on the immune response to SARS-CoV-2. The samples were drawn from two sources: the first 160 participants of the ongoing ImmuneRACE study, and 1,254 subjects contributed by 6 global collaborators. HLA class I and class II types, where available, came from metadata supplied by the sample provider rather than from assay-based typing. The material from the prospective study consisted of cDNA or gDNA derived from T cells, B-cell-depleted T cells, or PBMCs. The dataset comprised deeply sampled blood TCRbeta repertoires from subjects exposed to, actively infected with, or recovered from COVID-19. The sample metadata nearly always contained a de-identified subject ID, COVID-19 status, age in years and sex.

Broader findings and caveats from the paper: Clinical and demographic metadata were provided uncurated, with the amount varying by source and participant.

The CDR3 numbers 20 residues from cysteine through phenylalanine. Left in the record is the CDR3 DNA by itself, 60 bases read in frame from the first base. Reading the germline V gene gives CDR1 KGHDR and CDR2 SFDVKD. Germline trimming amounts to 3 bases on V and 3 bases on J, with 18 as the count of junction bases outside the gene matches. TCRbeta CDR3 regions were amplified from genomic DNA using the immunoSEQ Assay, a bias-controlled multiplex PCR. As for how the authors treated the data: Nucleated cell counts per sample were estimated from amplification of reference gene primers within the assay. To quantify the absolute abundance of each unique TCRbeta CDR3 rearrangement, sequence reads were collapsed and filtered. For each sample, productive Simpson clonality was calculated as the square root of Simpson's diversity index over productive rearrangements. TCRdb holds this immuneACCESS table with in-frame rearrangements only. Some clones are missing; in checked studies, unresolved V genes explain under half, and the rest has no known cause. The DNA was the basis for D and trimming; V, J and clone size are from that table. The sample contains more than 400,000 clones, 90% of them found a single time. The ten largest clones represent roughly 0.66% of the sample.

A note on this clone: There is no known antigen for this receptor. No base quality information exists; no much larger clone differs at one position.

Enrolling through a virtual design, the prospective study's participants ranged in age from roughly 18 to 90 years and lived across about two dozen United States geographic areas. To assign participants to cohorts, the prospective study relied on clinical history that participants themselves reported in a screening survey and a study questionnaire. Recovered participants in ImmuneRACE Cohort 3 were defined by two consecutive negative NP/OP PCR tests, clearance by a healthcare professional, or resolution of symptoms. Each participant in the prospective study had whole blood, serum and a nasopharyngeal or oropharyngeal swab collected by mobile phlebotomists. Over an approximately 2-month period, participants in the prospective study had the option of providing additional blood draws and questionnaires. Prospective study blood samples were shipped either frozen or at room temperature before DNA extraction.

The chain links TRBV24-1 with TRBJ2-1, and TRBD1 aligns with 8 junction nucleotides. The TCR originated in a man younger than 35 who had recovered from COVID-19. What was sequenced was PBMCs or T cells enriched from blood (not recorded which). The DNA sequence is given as TGTGCCACCAGTGATCCCGCCCCGGACAGGGTGTCGGGGGACTACAATGAGCAGTTCTTC. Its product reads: CATSDPAPDRVSGDYNEQFF.